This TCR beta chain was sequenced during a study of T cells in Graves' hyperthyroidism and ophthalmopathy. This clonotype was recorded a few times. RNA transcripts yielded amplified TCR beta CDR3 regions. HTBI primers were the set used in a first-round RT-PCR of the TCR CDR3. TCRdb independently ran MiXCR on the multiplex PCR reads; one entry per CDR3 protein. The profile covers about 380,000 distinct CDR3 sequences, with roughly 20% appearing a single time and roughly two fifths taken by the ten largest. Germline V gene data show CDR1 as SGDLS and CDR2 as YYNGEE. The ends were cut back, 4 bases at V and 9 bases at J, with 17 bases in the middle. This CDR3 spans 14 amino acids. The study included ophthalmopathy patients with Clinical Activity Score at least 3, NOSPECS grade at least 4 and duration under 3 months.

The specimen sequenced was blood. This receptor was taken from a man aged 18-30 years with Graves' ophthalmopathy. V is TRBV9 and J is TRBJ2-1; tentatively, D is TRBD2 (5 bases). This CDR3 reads CASSLLYLGGEQFF. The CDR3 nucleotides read TGTGCCAGCAGCCTCCTCTACCTAGGAGGTGAGCAGTTCTTC.